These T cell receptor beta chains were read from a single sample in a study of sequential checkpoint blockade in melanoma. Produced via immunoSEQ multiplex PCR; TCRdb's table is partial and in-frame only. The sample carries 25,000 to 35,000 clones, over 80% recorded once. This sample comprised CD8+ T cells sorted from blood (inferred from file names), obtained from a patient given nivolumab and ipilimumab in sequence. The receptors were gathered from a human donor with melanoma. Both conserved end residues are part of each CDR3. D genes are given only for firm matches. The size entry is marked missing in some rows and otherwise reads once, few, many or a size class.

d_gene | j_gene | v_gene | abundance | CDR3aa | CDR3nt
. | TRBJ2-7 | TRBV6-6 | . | CASSYRPRGTSYEQYF | TGTGCCAGCAGTTACCGCCCCCGTGGCACCTCCTACGAGCAGTACTTC
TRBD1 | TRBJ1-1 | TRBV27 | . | CASSRGRSTEAFF | TGTGCCAGCAGCAGGGGGAGAAGCACTGAAGCTTTCTTT
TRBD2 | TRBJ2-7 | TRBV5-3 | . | CASSSAGGRDEQYF | TGTGCCAGCAGTTCAGCGGGGGGGCGGGACGAGCAGTACTTC
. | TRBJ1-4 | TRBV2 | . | CVIVGGRGELFF | TGTGTTATTGTCGGGGGAAGGGGTGAACTGTTTTTT
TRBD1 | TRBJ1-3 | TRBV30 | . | CAWSGQGSGNTIYF | TGTGCCTGGAGTGGACAGGGGTCTGGAAACACCATATATTTT
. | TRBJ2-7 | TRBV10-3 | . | CAISESNQGGYEQYF | TGTGCCATCAGTGAGTCGAACCAGGGGGGTTACGAGCAGTACTTC
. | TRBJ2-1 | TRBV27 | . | CASSAHPEGGLNEQFF | TGTGCCAGCAGTGCCCACCCGGAGGGGGGGCTTAATGAGCAGTTCTTC
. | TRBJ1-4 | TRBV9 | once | CASSVAAGANEKLFF | TGTGCCAGCAGCGTAGCGGCAGGGGCTAATGAAAAACTGTTTTTT
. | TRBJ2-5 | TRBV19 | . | CASSEFGELGETQYF | TGTGCCAGTAGTGAGTTCGGGGAACTGGGGGAGACCCAGTACTTC
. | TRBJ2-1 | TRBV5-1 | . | CASSFRSGTGEQFF | TGCGCCAGCAGCTTTCGCAGCGGGACAGGTGAGCAGTTCTTC
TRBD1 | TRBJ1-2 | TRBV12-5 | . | CASGSGGIYGYTF | TGTGCTAGTGGTTCAGGGGGTATCTATGGCTACACCTTC
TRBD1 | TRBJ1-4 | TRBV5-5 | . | CASTAPGQADEKLFF | TGTGCCAGCACCGCCCCGGGACAGGCGGATGAAAAACTGTTTTTT
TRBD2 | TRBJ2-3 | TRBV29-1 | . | CSVVGLAGGPSGDTQYF | TGCAGCGTTGTTGGACTAGCGGGGGGGCCTTCTGGGGATACGCAGTATTTT
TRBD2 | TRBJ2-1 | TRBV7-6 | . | CASRDGGAGDEQFF | TGTGCCAGCAGAGACGGGGGGGCCGGGGATGAGCAGTTCTTC
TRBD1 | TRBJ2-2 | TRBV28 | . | CASSLGQGSLLTGELFF | TGTGCCAGCAGTCTGGGACAGGGATCCCTCTTAACCGGGGAGCTGTTTTTT
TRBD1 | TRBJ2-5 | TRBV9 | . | CASSSDPRTGALGETQYF | TGTGCCAGCAGCTCGGACCCGAGGACAGGGGCTTTGGGGGAGACCCAGTACTTC
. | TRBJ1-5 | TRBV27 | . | CASRASYQPQHF | TGTGCCAGCAGGGCTAGCTATCAGCCCCAGCATTTT
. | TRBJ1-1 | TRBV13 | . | CASSFRAGVNTEAFF | TGTGCCAGCAGTTTTCGGGCAGGGGTTAACACTGAAGCTTTCTTT
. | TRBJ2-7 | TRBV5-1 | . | CASSPGTYEQYF | TGCGCCAGCAGCCCCGGGACTTACGAGCAGTACTTC
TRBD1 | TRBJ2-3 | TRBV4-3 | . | CASSQDGGRGRDTQYF | TGCGCCAGCAGCCAAGATGGGGGCAGGGGGCGGGATACGCAGTATTTT
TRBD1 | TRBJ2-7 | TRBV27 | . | CASTLGQGYEQYF | TGTGCCAGCACCCTCGGACAGGGCTACGAGCAGTACTTC
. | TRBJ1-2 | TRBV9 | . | CASSVGGQIPNYGYTF | TGTGCCAGCAGCGTAGGAGGGCAGATACCTAACTATGGCTACACCTTC
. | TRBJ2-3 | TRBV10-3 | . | CAISGTDYTDTQYF | TGTGCCATCAGTGGGACGGACTACACAGATACGCAGTATTTT
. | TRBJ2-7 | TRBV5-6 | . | CASSQVSGSYEQYF | TGTGCCAGCAGCCAAGTTAGCGGCTCCTACGAGCAGTACTTC
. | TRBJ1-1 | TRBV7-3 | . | CASSLTANTEAFF | TGTGCCAGCAGCTTAACAGCGAACACTGAAGCTTTCTTT
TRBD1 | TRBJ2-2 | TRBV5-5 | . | CASSLPGQGARTGELFF | TGTGCCAGCAGCTTACCGGGACAGGGGGCGCGGACCGGGGAGCTGTTTTTT
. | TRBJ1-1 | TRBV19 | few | CASSMQGGTEAFF | TGTGCCAGTAGTATGCAGGGTGGCACTGAAGCTTTCTTT
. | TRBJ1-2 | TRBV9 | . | CASSVGQGYSYGYTF | TGTGCCAGCAGCGTAGGTCAGGGCTACAGCTATGGCTACACCTTC
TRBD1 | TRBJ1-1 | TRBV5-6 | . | CASSSGWQGVYTEAFF | TGTGCCAGCAGCTCAGGGTGGCAGGGGGTGTACACTGAAGCTTTCTTT
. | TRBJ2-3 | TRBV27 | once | CASSSVEPPSVDTQYF | TGTGCCAGCAGTTCCGTCGAACCCCCTAGCGTAGATACGCAGTATTTT
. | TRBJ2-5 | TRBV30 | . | CAWSHGGTQYF | TGTGCCTGGAGCCACGGCGGGACCCAGTACTTC
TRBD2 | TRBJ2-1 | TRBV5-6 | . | CASSLGLAGNNEQFF | TGTGCCAGCAGCTTGGGACTAGCGGGTAACAATGAGCAGTTCTTC
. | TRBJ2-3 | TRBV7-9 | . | CASSLDSDTQYF | TGTGCCAGCAGCCTCGATAGCGATACGCAGTATTTT
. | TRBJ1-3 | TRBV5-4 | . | CASSLSVSGNTIYF | TGTGCCAGCAGCTTGTCGGTCTCTGGAAACACCATATATTTT
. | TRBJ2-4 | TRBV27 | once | CASSPGSNIQYF | TGTGCCAGCAGTCCAGGATCAAACATTCAGTACTTC
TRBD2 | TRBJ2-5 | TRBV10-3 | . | CAISPGIAGVETQYF | TGTGCCATCAGCCCCGGGATAGCGGGAGTAGAGACCCAGTACTTC
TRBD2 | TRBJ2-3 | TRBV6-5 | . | CASSYGLAGMTDTQYF | TGTGCCAGCAGTTATGGACTAGCGGGCATGACAGATACGCAGTATTTT
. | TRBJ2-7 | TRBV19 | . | CASLTFILKRSPSYEQYF | TGTGCCAGCCTTACCTTCATCCTCAAGCGGAGCCCCTCCTACGAGCAGTACTTC
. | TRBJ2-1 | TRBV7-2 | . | CASSFQATRAPEQFF | TGTGCCAGCAGCTTTCAGGCGACTAGGGCTCCTGAGCAGTTCTTC
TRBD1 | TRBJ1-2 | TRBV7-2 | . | CASSQDRRQGADGYGYTF | TGTGCCAGCAGCCAAGATCGACGACAGGGGGCAGATGGCTATGGCTACACCTTC
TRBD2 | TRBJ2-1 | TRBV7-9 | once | CASSSPGTSGGEQFF | TGTGCCAGCAGCTCCCCTGGGACTAGTGGCGGTGAGCAGTTCTTC
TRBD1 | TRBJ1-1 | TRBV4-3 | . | CASSQMTGMNTEAFF | TGCGCCAGCAGCCAAATGACAGGGATGAACACTGAAGCTTTCTTT
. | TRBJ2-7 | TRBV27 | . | CASSDRGFIYEQYF | TGTGCCAGCTCTGACCGAGGTTTTATCTACGAGCAGTACTTC
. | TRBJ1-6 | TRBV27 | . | CASSFAYNSPLHF | TGTGCCAGCAGTTTCGCCTATAATTCACCCCTCCACTTT
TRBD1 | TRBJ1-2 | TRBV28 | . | CASSFSTGAHYGYTF | TGTGCCAGCAGTTTTTCGACAGGGGCTCACTATGGCTACACCTTC
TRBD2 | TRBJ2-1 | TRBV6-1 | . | CASSEWSSGSGEQFF | TGTGCCAGCAGTGAATGGTCTAGCGGGAGTGGTGAGCAGTTCTTC
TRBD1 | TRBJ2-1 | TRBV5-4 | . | CASSGYKQGVNPYNEQFF | TGTGCCAGCAGCGGGTACAAACAGGGGGTTAATCCCTACAATGAGCAGTTCTTC
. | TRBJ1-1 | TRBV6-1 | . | CASSVGTEAFF | TGTGCCAGCAGTGTCGGTACTGAAGCTTTCTTT
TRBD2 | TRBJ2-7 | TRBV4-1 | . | CASSPGTSFEQYF | TGCGCCAGCAGCCCTGGGACTAGCTTCGAGCAGTACTTC
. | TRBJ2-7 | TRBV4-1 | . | CASSQGTPGYEQYF | TGCGCCAGCAGCCAAGGTACACCGGGATACGAGCAGTACTTC
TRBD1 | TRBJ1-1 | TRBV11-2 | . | CASSFWTGEHTEAFF | TGTGCCAGCAGCTTTTGGACAGGCGAACACACTGAAGCTTTCTTT
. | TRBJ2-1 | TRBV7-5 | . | CARSLPWTRSYNEQFF | TGTGCCAGAAGCTTACCGTGGACTAGGTCCTACAATGAGCAGTTCTTC
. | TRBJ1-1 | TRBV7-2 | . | CASSLYMNTEAFF | TGTGCCAGCAGCTTATATATGAACACTGAAGCTTTCTTT